This TCR beta chain stems from a study of T cells after yellow fever vaccination. Study-wide results and caveats: Post-booster repertoires contained most primary-vaccination clones again (roughly 96% CD4, approximately 86% CD8).

This clonotype occurred many times. The target antigen is unknown. Making TCR cDNA involved 5'RACE template switching, which added UMIs and a universal primer site. TCRdb re-analysed the 5' RACE reads in MiXCR, keeping a single row per CDR3 protein. Seen here are about 300,000 distinct CDR3 sequences, 6.8% observed once, and the top ten hold over 15%. The CDR3 has 16 amino acids. CDR1 and CDR2 from the germline V gene are SGHTA and FQGNSA. Trimming cost V 1 base and J 0 bases; bases outside gene matches: 6. This specimen consisted of PBMCs, obtained about 41 days after the first yellow fever vaccination. This chain joins TRBV7-2 and TRBJ2-7, with 7 nucleotides matching TRBD2. The TCR comes from a man aged 18 to 35 who received the YFV17D yellow fever vaccine. The CDR3 loop is CASSLGAGTSSYEQYF. DNA for the CDR3: TGTGCCAGCAGCTTAGGAGCGGGAACCAGCTCCTACGAGCAGTACTTC. Supplemented by reference TRBV7-2 and TRBJ2-7, the full variable domain reads GAGVSQSPSNKVTEKGKDVELRCDPISGHTALYWYRQSLGQGLEFLIYFQGNSAPDKSGLPSDRFSAERTGGSVSTLTIQRTQQEDSAVYLCASSLGAGTSSYEQYFGPGTRLTVT.